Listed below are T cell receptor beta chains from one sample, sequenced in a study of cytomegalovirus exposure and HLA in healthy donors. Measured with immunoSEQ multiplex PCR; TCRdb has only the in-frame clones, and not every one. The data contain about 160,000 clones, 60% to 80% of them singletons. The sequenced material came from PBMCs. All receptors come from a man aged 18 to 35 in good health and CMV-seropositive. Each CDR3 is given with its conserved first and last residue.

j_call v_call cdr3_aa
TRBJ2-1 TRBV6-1 CASSGTPEQFF
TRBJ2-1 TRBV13 CASSYRTSGSSYNEQFF
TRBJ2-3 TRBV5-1 CASTQTGMVDTQYF
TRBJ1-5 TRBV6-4 CASSVNFGQPQHF
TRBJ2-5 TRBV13 CASSLEWDRGGETQYF
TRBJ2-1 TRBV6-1 CASRRSGRADNEQFF
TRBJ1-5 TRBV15 CATLGEYSNQPQHF
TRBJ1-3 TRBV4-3 CASSPDTGRNTIYF
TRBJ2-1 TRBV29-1 CSVEGRRNEQFF
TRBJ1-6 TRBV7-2 CASSLNWGLGSPLHF
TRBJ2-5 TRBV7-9 CASSLETLRGETQYF
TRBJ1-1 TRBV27 CASTHGWGQNTEAFF
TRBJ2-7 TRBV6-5 CASSYGTNSYEQYF
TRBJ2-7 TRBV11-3 CASSLNPDEQYF
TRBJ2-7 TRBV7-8 CASRTGTSSYEQYF
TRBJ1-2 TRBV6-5 CASSRTLTGGHGYTF
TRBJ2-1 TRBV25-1 CASSVRDSRVNEQFF
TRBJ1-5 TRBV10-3 CAISESVEYSGISGQHF
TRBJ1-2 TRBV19 CATRTGFQPGYGYTF
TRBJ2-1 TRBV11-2 CASSLYQERELGNEQFF
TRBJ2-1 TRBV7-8 CASSISLTGRGGYNEQFF
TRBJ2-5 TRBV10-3 CAISISSGMETQYF
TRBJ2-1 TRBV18 CASSRERGPENEQFF
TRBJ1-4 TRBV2 CATRGDNEKLFF
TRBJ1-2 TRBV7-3 CASTTQGPLPYGYTF
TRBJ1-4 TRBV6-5 CASRGAGSDEKLFF
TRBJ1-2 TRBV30 CASPASGTGVGGYTF
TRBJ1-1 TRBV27 CASSSGPRGDTEAFF
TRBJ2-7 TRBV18 CASSPPMGAYEQYF
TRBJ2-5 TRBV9 CASSVVLVRAGEETQYF
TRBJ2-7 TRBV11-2 CASSPDRGFPSEQYF
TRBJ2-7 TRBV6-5 CASSYSGSSYEQYF
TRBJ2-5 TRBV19 CASSTTGTSGQETQYF
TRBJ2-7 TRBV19 CASTDRINEQYF
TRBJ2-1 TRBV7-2 CASSFTSGAGNEQFF
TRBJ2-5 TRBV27 CASSLWQGRAETQYF
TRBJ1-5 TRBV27 CASSLRQGGQPQHF
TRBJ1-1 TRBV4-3 CASSQASAPGTEAFF
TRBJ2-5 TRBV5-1 CASSAPGQGRETQYF
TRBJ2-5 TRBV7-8 CASSQPGLEGETQYF
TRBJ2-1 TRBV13 CASSPGQRYNEQFF
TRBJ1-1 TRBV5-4 CASSWDRGTEAFF
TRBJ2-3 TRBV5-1 CASSLVADTQYF
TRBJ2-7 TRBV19 CASSITGDAYEQYF